The clone carrying this T cell receptor beta chain was recorded a few times. Its antigen is undetermined. Per the germline V gene, CDR1 is DFQATT and CDR2 is SNEGSKA (reference sequence). CDR3 length equals 16 residues. Unmatched junction bases numbered 13, after V lost 7 bases and J lost 5 bases. The data belong to a study of response to subunit inactivated influenza vaccine. Study-level results: Authors suggested each seasonal flu vaccination may recruit only limited numbers of new T cells.

MiXCR, run by TCRdb on the RT-PCR reads, gives a single entry per CDR3 protein. This sample has 500,000 to 650,000 distinct CDR3 sequences, with roughly 8.2% found just once. Sequencing used PBMCs from blood, obtained about 23 months after vaccination. The receptor's source is a man between 50 and 69 years old who received an inactivated influenza vaccine. The chain carries TRBV20-1 and TRBJ2-1, with TRBD1 matching 11 bases. CDR3 amino acids: CSVSLQDRGLNNEQFF. The CDR3 region has the DNA TGCAGTGTCTCGCTACAGGACAGGGGGCTGAACAATGAGCAGTTCTTC.